This T cell receptor (beta chain) was identified in a study of cytomegalovirus exposure and HLA in healthy donors (TCRdb year 2017). The study in broad terms: In an earlier analysis of roughly 500 of the donors, about 260 Gb of sequence data and 100 million or so unique TCR beta sequences from about 179 million T cells were reported. The genetic ancestry cluster associated with self-reported Caucasian donors included about 84% of the approximately 410 genotyped donors. Donor age, sex, ethnicity and CMV serostatus were collected together with the repertoire data. Typing coverage varied by locus: about 620-630 donors for A, B, C, DRB1 and DQB1; roughly 510 for DQA1; around 570 for DPA1; 400 to 480 for DPB1. Across some 400 genotyped donors of the cohort, an average of about 250,000 unique TCR beta nucleotide sequences per donor were sequenced, and roughly a sixth of those sequences were non-productive. In a later genetic analysis, genome-wide SNP genotypes for about 65% of the roughly 700 donors were used, and that subset was treated as a discovery cohort. In an earlier analysis of 587 of the donors, high-throughput TCR beta sequencing was used to judge whether each TCR beta V gene segment behaved as functional or pseudogenic. The study aimed to test whether signatures of past pathogen exposure could be identified by cataloging public T cell receptors. An early release that covered more than 550 HLA-typed donors contained 250 to 350 gigabases of sequencing data and 80 million or so unique TCR sequences. To predict cytomegalovirus infection status, the study combined high-throughput TCR immunosequencing, statistical association of individual TCRs with disease status, and machine learning. All discovery cohort repertoires had been generated using a single sequencing platform. About five DR-DQ haplotypes were treated as single units for association and clustering because of strong linkage in the cohort. Class I and class II HLA loci were covered by the typing at four-digit resolution. In a later analysis, previously published TCR beta repertoires from several hundred donors were re-analyzed and high-resolution HLA genotyping was added so that TCR occurrence patterns could be studied. The T cell repertoires of under 750 subjects were profiled by immunosequencing and related to cytomegalovirus serostatus. The later analysis used no new phenotypic data to find candidate immune exposures, relying instead on TCR beta sequences and their occurrence across donors. In addition to the first cohort of 500 to 850 subjects, a separate validation cohort of around 110 different subjects was used. What the research found in general, with its limitations: In an earlier analysis of approximately 590 of the donors, most TCR beta V segments appeared in productive rearrangements about 90% or about 30% of the time, broadly matching IMGT annotations. A few of the identified cytomegalovirus-associated TCR beta chains were confirmed in vitro to be specific for cytomegalovirus antigens. The authors suggested that the approach could potentially be generalized to other disease states and immunological phenotypes. While some public TCRs were present in many individuals, most TCR sequences turned up only very rarely across donors. According to a later analysis, TCR association rates differed among HLA loci, with DRB1 alleles showing the most associated TCRs and HLA-C alleles showing the fewest. This cohort had only TCR beta chains sequenced, and the lack of alpha or paired-chain data limited which features could be detected. The classifier was reported to diagnose cytomegalovirus status with high specificity and sensitivity in both the original cohort and the validation cohort. Linkage disequilibrium might explain the correlated functional status among segregating V segments, but an unknown experimental factor could not be ruled out. Because counts were too low, 15 or so rarely observed V segments, including chromosome 9 orphons, were excluded from the earlier analysis of several hundred of the donors. Because some donors lacked HLA typing at each locus, the association tests relied only on the typed subset. Because the 87-base-pair reads could not distinguish some IMGT-functional V segments, including TRBV6-2 and TRBV6-3, those segments were excluded. Most CMV-associated TCR beta chains appeared to be HLA-restricted in a later analysis, and the HLA associations seemed to be driven largely by CMV exposure. The sequencing pipeline was judged likely to have produced a cluster of highly shared sequence variants as a technical artifact. When HLA alleles, especially DR and DQ, strongly co-occurred, TCR associations were difficult to assign to individual alleles. In a later analysis, several top co-occurrence clusters were reported to appear linked to parvovirus B19, influenza, CMV and Epstein-Barr virus. Presence/absence analyses assumed roughly uniform sequencing depth across donors, an assumption that may not hold. Compared with the 666-donor mean, donors in an Asian-associated ancestry cluster had fewer N-insertions in productive TCRs, according to a later genetic analysis. A later analysis found that HLA-associated TCR beta chains were more clonally expanded and had lower generation probabilities than equally common non-associated chains. CMV serostatus was the only immune exposure information available for the cohort. A further reported finding was that TCR beta sequences accurately predicted the HLA-A and HLA-B alleles for most subjects in the first cohort. In a later genetic analysis, a missense DCLRE1C variant was associated with V-gene and J-gene trimming of TCR beta chains, and the association was replicated in an independent cohort. The study gave a list of about 160 TCR beta chains associated with cytomegalovirus. Specific HLA alleles were associated with 15,000 to 20,000 TCR beta sequences at a false discovery rate of 0.05 in a later analysis.

As to this clone: The antigen it binds to is not known. Base quality data are lacking; no much larger clone is found one base away.

Spanning cysteine to phenylalanine, the CDR3 consists of 16 amino acids. Just CDR3 DNA is preserved here, 48 bases in frame from base 1. CDR1 and CDR2 are drawn from the germline V gene: SGHNT, YENEEA. V and J lose 4 bases and 0 bases, and a span of 14 bases separates them. The cohort comprised hundreds of healthy bone marrow donors. All cohort members were sampled while nominally healthy, although unrecorded immune exposures were likely present. The donor tested CMV seronegative and was one of the 352 seronegative cohort members. Every donor gave a peripheral blood sample, and the peripheral blood mononuclear cells from that sample were used for TCR beta sequencing. Genomic DNA was extracted from the blood cell samples with the Qiagen DNeasy Blood Extraction Kit. The library was produced with the immunoSEQ multiplex PCR assay. For the multiplex PCR, a mixture combining 60 forward primers for TCR Vbeta segments and 13 reverse primers for TCR Jbeta segments was used. A multiplex PCR assay on genomic DNA amplified the CDR3 region of rearranged TCR beta genes. On the Illumina HiSeq System, the amplified TCR beta libraries were sequenced as 87-base-pair reads. Under the source paper's analysis protocol: A later analysis counted about 82 million unique TCR beta chains across the 650 to 800 repertoires, and roughly 11 million of these chains were shared by at least two donors. To remove PCR and sequencing errors, raw reads were error-corrected and collapsed into unique sequences using a nearest-neighbor algorithm that merged closely related sequences. Alignment of CDR3 sequences to IMGT reference sequences was used to assign V, D and J gene segments. For a sequence to be retained, a match of at least six nucleotides was required to both a V gene segment and a J gene segment. A rearrangement counted as productive if the CDR3 had no stop codons and remained in frame with V and J, and every other rearrangement counted as non-productive. Following IMGT convention, CDR3 was defined as the stretch from the second conserved V-encoded cysteine up to the conserved J-encoded phenylalanine. Sequences without an unambiguous match to a single V gene segment were excluded from the earlier analysis of approximately 600 of the donors. In an earlier analysis of 587 of the donors, V segments were called functional above 56.7% productive rearrangements and were called segregating when the between-donor standard deviation exceeded 5%. A statistical classification framework was developed to diagnose cytomegalovirus status using the catalog of TCR beta chain sequences. V and J gene assignment, in a later analysis, came from comparing TCR nucleotide sequences with IMGT/GENE-DB human TR gene sequences. A later analysis assigned CDR3 sequences and most-parsimonious VDJ recombination scenarios with the TCRdist pipeline. A later analysis defined each TCR beta chain by its CDR3 amino acid sequence plus V-gene family, and excluded reads lacking a unique V-gene family. To address suspected cross-contamination and a sequencing artifact, a later analysis removed around 600 highly shared, low-generation-probability nucleotide sequences. In a later analysis, a clonal expansion index was calculated for each public chain from normalized within-repertoire ranks of inferred template counts. A later analysis computed generation probabilities with a VDJ recombination model fitted to out-of-frame rearrangements, and checked the results against IGoR. In a later analysis, hypergeometric tests were used to score TCR-TCR, TCR-HLA and TCR-CMV co-occurrence, with a repertoire-size bias correction applied to TCR pairs. A later analysis estimated false discovery rates by permuting HLA or CMV assignments 20 times. In a later analysis, co-occurring TCRs were grouped using DBSCAN, with TCRdist sequence similarity added in when clustering inside HLA-allele-positive subsets. Repertoires with fewer than 30,000 or more than 120,000 public chains were left out of co-occurrence clustering, as were roughly five repertoires with anomalous nucleotide sharing. Drawn from immuneACCESS, this table holds only the in-frame rearrangements with V and J called that TCRdb kept. Clones are partly lost; checked studies trace under half to an unresolved V gene and leave the rest unexplained. V, J and clone size are those of that table, while D and trimming were read from the DNA. The sample table shows 200,000 to 250,000 clones, and 60% to 85% are seen once. Jointly, the top ten make up 15% to 19% of the sample.

The source of this sequence is a man aged 35-49 years in good health and CMV-seronegative. The specimen was PBMCs. The chain employs TRBV11-3 and TRBJ2-3, and possibly TRBD2, on 6 matching bases. The DNA sequence is as follows: TGTGCCAGCAGCTCCGGGGTGCGGGGTAGCACAGATACGCAGTATTTT. Translated, it gives CASSSGVRGSTDTQYF.